This T cell receptor beta chain was found in a study of OX40 agonist ivuxolimab in advanced cancers. The wider study: With ivuxolimab, an agonistic anti-OX40 (CD134) antibody, patients were treated. Subjects had a mean age of about 60 years, with a range of 23 to 79; about 83% were male.

V gave up 0 bases and J gave up 6 bases; unmatched junction bases: 9. CDR1 is SGHRS, CDR2 YFSETQ, per germline. This CDR3 contains 17 residues. The table came from immunoSEQ multiplex PCR; TCRdb's copy has only in-frame clones and leaves some out. Here the sample spans approximately 60,000 clones, about 83% being singletons. The specimen was CD4+ or CD8+ T cells sorted from blood, collected in a trial of the OX40 agonist ivuxolimab. The chain employs TRBV5-1 and TRBJ2-4; 10 bases match TRBD2. This receptor was identified in an adult with an advanced solid tumor such as melanoma, head and neck, liver or kidney cancer. The CDR3 sequence: CASSLEVAGGTGNIQYF. The CDR3 nucleotides are TGCGCCAGCAGCTTGGAAGTAGCGGGGGGCACCGGAAACATTCAGTACTTC.